The T cell receptor (beta chain) under discussion was sequenced for a study of T-cell memory formation after mild COVID-19. At the level of the study: The two donors had largely donor-specific TCR clusters.

A 5'RACE reaction primed in the constant segment made cDNA libraries of TCR alpha and TCR beta, and these carried sample barcodes and UMIs. MiXCR was run by TCRdb on the 5' RACE reads, yielding one entry per CDR3 protein. The sample holds about 240,000 distinct CDR3 sequences; over 9% are singletons and the top ten take roughly 21%. This clonotype was counted only a few times. Antigen: not known. Study-wide points: CD4+ contracting clones were mainly CM and EM; CD8+ ones, EMRA. While clones contracting from day 15 to 85 were balanced between CD4 and CD8, later expanders leaned CD4+.

Germline V gene lookup returns CDR1 MNHEY and CDR2 SVGEGT. This CDR3 has 12 amino acids. The V gene end was trimmed by 7 bases and the J gene end by 11 bases; junction bases not matched to a gene: 10. Sequences were obtained from PBMCs or a T cell subset sorted from them (not recorded which). The receptor comes from a man between 18 and 29 years old who had mild COVID-19 (a few samples of this study predate the infection). Cell type and time point are not known. This sequence joins TRBV6-2 or TRBV6-3 and TRBJ2-5, with TRBD2 identical over 7 bases. CDR3 DNA: TGTGCCAGCACCACCGGGGGGATCTCTCAGTACTTC. Translating it yields CASTTGGISQYF.